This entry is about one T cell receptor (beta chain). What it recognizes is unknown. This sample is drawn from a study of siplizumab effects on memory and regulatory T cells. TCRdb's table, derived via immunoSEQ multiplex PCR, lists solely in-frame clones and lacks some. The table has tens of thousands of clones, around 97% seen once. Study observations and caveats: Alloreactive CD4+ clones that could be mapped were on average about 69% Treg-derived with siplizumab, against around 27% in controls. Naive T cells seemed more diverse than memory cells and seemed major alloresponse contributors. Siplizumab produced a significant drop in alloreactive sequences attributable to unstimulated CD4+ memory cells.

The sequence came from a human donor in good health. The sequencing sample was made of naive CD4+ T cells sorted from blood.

This chain's CDR3 is CASSVGPDVSAYEQYF. CDR3 sequence (DNA): TGTGCCAGCAGCGTAGGGCCTGATGTTAGCGCCTACGAGCAGTACTTC. The V call is TRBV9, the J call TRBJ2-7; tentative D call: TRBD2 (5 bases). Looked up from germline, CDR1 is SGDLS and CDR2 is YYNGEE. V was trimmed by 0 bases and J by 2 bases, leaving 15 bases between them. The CDR3 is 16 residues long.